The 10 T cell receptor beta chains below come from one sample, sequenced in a study of T cells in Graves' hyperthyroidism and ophthalmopathy. RNA transcripts yielded amplified TCR beta CDR3 regions. Using the HTBI primer set, a first-round RT-PCR was run on the TCR CDR3. TCRdb called the multiplex PCR reads again in MiXCR, with one record for every CDR3 protein. The repertoire holds a few hundred thousand distinct CDR3 sequences, with around 14% as singletons. Source material: blood. The receptors originated from a woman in her twenties or thirties with Graves' hyperthyroidism that later progressed to Graves' ophthalmopathy.

This clonotype was detected ten times or more. This chain uses TRBV12-3 or TRBV12-4 with TRBJ1-3; the D is unclear. V gave up 4 bases and J gave up 3 bases, with 4 bases separating them. The CDR3 covers 12 residues. CDR3 DNA sequence: TGTGCCAGCAGTTCCATTGGAAACACCATATATTTT. Translation: CASSSIGNTIYF.

This clonotype appeared many times. The chain is built from TRBV2 and TRBJ2-2; 12 positions agree with TRBD2. Germline V gene lookup returns CDR1 SNHLY and CDR2 FYNNEI. This CDR3 is built from 16 residues. With 3 bases clipped from V and 6 bases from J, the junction kept 5 bases outside the gene matches. CDR3: CASSDLTSGRSGELFF. CDR3 DNA sequence: TGTGCCAGCAGTGACCTTACTAGCGGGAGGTCCGGGGAGCTGTTTTTT.

This clonotype was picked up many times. The V gene is TRBV11-3, the J gene TRBJ2-1; 8 bases are a match to TRBD1. Germline V CDR1 and CDR2: SGHNT, YENEEA. V gave up 5 bases and J gave up 10 bases; unmatched junction bases: 13. This CDR3 spans 15 amino acids. The CDR3 region has the DNA TGTGCCAGCAGCCCCCGACAGGGGAGAGGGGAAGAGCAGTTCTTC. Encoded protein: CASSPRQGRGEEQFF.

This clonotype was seen at least ten times. V gene TRBV6-5 combines with J gene TRBJ1-6; weak D call: TRBD1 (5 bases). This CDR3 contains 15 residues. Germline values: CDR1 MNHEY, CDR2 SVGAGI. Trimming removed 2 bases at V and 7 bases at J, with 12 bases between. CDR3 nucleotides: TGTGCCAGCAGTTACGATTGGGGGTCGAATTCACCCCTCCACTTT. Its translation is CASSYDWGSNSPLHF.

There are many counts of this clonotype. A much bigger clone sits one base away, suggesting this may be a read error. The chain has TRBV6-2 or TRBV6-3 and TRBJ2-7, with no clear D. The CDR3 spans 11 residues. Trimming removed 2 bases from V and 2 bases from J, with 1 base in between. Germline V CDR1 and CDR2: MNHEY, SVGEGT. This CDR3 is CASSYTYEQYF. In nucleotides, the CDR3 is TGTGCCAGCAGTTACACCTACGAGCAGTACTTC.

This chain joins TRBV13 and TRBJ2-3; 7 bases line up with TRBD1. J was trimmed by 1 base and V by 5 bases; bases with no gene match: 6. CDR1 and CDR2 (germline): PRHDT, FYEKMQ (reference sequence). There are 15 residues in the CDR3. CDR3 region: CASSDGTAGTDTQYF. The CDR3 bases are TGTGCCAGCAGCGACGGGACAGCCGGCACAGATACGCAGTATTTT. Together with reference TRBV13 and TRBJ2-3, the CDR3 gives the full variable domain: AAGVIQSPRHLIKEKRETATLKCYPIPRHDTVYWYQQGPGQDPQFLISFYEKMQSDKGSIPDRFSAQQFSDYHSELNMSSLELGDSALYFCASSDGTAGTDTQYFGPGTRLTVL.

V usage is TRBV14 and J usage is TRBJ2-1, with 7 bases matching TRBD2. V shed 4 bases and J 10 bases; nucleotides not matched to a gene: 7. CDR3 length: 13 amino acids. Germline V gives CDR1 SGHDN, CDR2 FVKESK. The CDR3 sequence is CASSLAPTSEQFF. The CDR3 DNA reads TGTGCCAGCAGCCTCGCCCCGACTAGCGAGCAGTTCTTC.

The J gene is TRBJ1-2, the V gene TRBV6-6; 7 nucleotides agree with TRBD1. V trimming: 2 bases; J trimming: 8 bases; junction bases outside the gene matches: 8. Per germline, CDR1 MNHNY and CDR2 SVGAGI (reference sequence). The CDR3 totals 14 residues. DNA for the CDR3: TGTGCCAGCAGTTACAACCGGGACAGTGTAGGCTACACCTTC. As protein: CASSYNRDSVGYTF.

This clonotype was found many times. The V call is TRBV12-3 or TRBV12-4, the J call TRBJ2-7, with D uncertain. The CDR3 runs to 14 residues. V was trimmed by 1 base and J by 0 bases, leaving 7 bases between them. As DNA, the CDR3 is TGTGCCAGCAGTTTAGACAGATACTCCTACGAGCAGTACTTC. Translating gives CASSLDRYSYEQYF.

This clonotype was seen many times. The chain is built from TRBV10-3 and TRBJ2-1; possibly TRBD1 for D (5 bases). Looked up from germline, CDR1 is ENHRY and CDR2 is SYGVKD. CDR3 length: 13 residues. Between the trimmed V and J ends, which lost 6 bases and 8 bases, there was a span of 14 bases. The CDR3 DNA reads TGTGCCATCAGCCAGGGTGGTGGGGATGAGCAGTTCTTC. Translation: CAISQGGGDEQFF.